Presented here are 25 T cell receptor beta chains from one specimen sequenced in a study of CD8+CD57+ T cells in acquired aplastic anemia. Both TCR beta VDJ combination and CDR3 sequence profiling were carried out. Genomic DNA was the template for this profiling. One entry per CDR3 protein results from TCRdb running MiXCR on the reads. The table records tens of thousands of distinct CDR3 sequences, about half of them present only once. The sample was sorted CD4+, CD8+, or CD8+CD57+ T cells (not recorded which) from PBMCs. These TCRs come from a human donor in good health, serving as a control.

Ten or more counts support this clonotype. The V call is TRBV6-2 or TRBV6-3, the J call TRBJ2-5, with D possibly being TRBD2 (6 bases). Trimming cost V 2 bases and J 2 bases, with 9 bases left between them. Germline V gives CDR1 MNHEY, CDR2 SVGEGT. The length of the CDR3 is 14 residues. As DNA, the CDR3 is TGTGCCAGCAGTTACGGGGAGGAACAAGAGACCCAGTACTTC. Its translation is CASSYGEEQETQYF.

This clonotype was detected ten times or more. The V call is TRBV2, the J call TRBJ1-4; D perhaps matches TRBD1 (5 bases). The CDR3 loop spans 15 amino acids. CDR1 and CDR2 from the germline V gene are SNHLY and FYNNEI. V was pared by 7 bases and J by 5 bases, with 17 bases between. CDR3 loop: CASTIGPGGNEKLFF. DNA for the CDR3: TGTGCCAGCACCATAGGACCGGGGGGGAATGAAAAACTGTTTTTT. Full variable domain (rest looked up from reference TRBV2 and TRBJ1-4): EPEVTQTPSHQVTQMGQEVILRCVPISNHLYFYWYRQILGQKVEFLVSFYNNEISEKSEIFDDQFSVERPDGSNFTLKIRSTKLEDSAMYFCASTIGPGGNEKLFFGSGTQLSVL.

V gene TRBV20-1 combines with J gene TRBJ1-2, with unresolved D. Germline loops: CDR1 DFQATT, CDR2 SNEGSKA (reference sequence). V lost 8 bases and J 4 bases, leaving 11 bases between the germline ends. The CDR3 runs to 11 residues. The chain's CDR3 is CSLTEVYGYTF. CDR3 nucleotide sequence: TGCAGTTTGACTGAGGTCTATGGCTACACCTTC.

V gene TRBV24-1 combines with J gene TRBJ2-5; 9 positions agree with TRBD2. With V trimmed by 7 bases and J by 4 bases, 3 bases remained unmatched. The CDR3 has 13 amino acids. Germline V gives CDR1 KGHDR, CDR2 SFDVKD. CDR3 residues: CATSAGGRETQYF. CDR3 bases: TGTGCCACCAGCGCGGGGGGGCGAGAGACCCAGTACTTC.

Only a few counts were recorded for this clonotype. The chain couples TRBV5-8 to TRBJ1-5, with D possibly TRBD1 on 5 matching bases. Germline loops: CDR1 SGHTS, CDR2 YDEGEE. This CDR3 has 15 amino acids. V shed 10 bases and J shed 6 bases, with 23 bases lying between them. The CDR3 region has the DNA TGTGCCTGGAGTGACGGGGGACGCCCTAGTCAGCCCCAGCATTTT. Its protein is CAWSDGGRPSQPQHF.

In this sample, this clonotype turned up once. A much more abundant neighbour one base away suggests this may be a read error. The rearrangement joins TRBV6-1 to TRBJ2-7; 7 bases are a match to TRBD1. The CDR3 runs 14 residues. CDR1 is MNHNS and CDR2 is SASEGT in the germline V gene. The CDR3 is CASEETGRSYEQHF. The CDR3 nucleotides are TGTGCCAGCGAGGAGACAGGGAGATCATACGAGCAGCACTTC.

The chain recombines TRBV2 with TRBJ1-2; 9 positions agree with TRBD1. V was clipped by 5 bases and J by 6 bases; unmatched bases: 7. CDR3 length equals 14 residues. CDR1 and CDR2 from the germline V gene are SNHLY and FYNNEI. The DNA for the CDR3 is TGTGCCAGCAGTTCCGGGACAGGGTTCCATGGCTACACCTTC. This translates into CASSSGTGFHGYTF.

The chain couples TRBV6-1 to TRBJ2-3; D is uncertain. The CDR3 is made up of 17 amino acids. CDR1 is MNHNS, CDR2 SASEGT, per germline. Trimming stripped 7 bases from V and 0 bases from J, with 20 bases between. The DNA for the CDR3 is TGTGCCAGCAAGCCAATTGGCAGTTCTATTAGCACAGATACGCAGTATTTT. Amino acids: CASKPIGSSISTDTQYF.

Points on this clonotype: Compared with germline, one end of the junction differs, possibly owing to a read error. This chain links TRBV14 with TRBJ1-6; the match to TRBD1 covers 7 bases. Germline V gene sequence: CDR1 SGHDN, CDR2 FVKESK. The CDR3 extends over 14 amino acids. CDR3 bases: TGTCCCAGCAGCATGGACAGGACCCATTCACCCCTCCACTTT. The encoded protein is CPSSMDRTHSPLHF.

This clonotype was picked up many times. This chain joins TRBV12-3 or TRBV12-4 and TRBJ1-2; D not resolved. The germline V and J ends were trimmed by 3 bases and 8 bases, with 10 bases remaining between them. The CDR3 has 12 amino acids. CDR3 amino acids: CASSFKRWGYTF. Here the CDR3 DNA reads TGTGCCAGCAGTTTTAAGCGTTGGGGCTACACCTTC.

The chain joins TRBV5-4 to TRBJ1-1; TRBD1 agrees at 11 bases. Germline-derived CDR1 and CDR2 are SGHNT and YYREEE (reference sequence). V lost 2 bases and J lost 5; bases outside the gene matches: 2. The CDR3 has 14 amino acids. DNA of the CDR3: TGTGCCAGCAGCTTAGGGACAGGGGGAACTGAAGCTTTCTTT. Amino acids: CASSLGTGGTEAFF. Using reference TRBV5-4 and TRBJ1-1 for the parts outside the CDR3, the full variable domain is ETGVTQSPTHLIKTRGQQVTLRCSSQSGHNTVSWYQQALGQGPQFIFQYYREEENGRGNFPPRFSGLQFPNYSSELNVNALELDDSALYLCASSLGTGGTEAFFGQGTRLTVV.

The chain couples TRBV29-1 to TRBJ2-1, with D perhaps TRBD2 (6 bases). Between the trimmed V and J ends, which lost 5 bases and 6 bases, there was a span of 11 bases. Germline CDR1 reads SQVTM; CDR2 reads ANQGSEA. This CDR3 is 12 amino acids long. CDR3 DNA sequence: TGCAGCGTTAAGACTAGTGGCAATGAGCAGTTCTTC. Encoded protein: CSVKTSGNEQFF.

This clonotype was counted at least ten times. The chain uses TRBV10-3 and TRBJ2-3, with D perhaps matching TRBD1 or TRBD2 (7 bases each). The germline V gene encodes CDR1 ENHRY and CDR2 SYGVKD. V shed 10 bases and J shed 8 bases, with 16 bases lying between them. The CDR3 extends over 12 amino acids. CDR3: CATQGGGVTQYF. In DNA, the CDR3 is TGTGCCACCCAGGGGGGGGGGGTTACGCAGTATTTT.

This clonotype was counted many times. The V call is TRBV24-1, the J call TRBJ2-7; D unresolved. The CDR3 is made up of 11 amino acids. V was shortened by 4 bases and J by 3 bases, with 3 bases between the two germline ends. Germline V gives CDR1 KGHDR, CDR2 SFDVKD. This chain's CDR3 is CATSDDYEQYF. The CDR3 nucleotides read TGTGCCACCAGTGACGACTACGAGCAGTACTTC.

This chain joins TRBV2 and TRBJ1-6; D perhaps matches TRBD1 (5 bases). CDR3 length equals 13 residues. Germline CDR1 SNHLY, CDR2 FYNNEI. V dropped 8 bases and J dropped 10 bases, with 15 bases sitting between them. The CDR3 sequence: CASLGGARSPLHF. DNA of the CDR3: TGTGCCAGCCTTGGCGGGGCCCGGTCACCCCTCCACTTT.

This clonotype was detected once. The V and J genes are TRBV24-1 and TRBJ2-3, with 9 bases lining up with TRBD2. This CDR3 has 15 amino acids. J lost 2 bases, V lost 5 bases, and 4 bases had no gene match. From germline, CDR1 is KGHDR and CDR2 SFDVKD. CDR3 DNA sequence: TGTGCCACCAGTGGGCTAGCGGGGAACACAGATACGCAGTATTTT. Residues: CATSGLAGNTDTQYF.

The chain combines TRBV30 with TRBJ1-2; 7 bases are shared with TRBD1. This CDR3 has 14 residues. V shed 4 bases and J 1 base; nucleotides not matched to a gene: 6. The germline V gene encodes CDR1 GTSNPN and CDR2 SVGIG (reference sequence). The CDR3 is CAWNGQVNNYGYTF. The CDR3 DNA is TGTGCCTGGAACGGACAGGTCAATAACTATGGCTACACCTTC.

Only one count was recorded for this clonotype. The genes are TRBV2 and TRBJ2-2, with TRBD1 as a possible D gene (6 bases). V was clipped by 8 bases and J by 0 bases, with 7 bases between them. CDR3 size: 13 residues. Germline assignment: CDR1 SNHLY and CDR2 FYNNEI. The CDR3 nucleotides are TGTGCCAGCGGGGACACGAACACCGGGGAGCTGTTTTTT. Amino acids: CASGDTNTGELFF. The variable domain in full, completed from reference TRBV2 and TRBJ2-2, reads EPEVTQTPSHQVTQMGQEVILRCVPISNHLYFYWYRQILGQKVEFLVSFYNNEISEKSEIFDDQFSVERPDGSNFTLKIRSTKLEDSAMYFCASGDTNTGELFFGEGSRLTVL.

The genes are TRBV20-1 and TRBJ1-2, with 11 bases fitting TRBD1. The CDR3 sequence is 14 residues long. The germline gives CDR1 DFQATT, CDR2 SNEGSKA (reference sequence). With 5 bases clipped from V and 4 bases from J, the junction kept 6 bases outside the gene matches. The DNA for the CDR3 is TGCAGTGCTGAAGGACAGGGGGCGGTCTATGGCTACACCTTC. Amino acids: CSAEGQGAVYGYTF.

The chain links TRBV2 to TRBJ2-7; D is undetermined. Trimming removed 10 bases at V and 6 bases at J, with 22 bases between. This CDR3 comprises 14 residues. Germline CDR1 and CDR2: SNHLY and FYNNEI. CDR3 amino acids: CATTGVSPSSEQYF. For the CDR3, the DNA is TGTGCCACCACGGGCGTGAGCCCCTCGTCCGAGCAGTACTTC.

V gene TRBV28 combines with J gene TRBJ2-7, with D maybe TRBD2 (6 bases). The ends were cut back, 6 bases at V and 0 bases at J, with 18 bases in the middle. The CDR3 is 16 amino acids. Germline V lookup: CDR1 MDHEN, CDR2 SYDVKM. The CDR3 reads CASSIERVQSSYEQYF. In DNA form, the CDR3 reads TGTGCCAGCAGCATCGAGCGGGTCCAGTCCTCCTACGAGCAGTACTTC.

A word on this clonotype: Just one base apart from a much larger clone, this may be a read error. The CDR3 sequence is CASSLGPGSQPQHF. In DNA, the CDR3 is TGCGCCAGCAGCTTGGGGCCAGGCAGTCAGCCCCAGCATTTT. The J gene is TRBJ1-5, the V gene TRBV5-1; D gene ambiguous. Germline V lookup: CDR1 SGHRS, CDR2 YFSETQ. This CDR3 comprises 14 residues. The V and J ends lost 0 bases and 6 bases respectively, with 10 bases between them.

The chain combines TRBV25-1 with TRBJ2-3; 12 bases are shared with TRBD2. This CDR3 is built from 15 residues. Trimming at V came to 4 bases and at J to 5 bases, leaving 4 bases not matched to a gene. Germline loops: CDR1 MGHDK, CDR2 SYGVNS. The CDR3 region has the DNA TGTGCCAGCAGTGCCCTAGCGGGAGGGGAAGATACGCAGTATTTT. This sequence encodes CASSALAGGEDTQYF. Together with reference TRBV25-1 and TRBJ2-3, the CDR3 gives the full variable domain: EADIYQTPRYLVIGTGKKITLECSQTMGHDKMYWYQQDPGMELHLIHYSYGVNSTEKGDLSSESTVSRIRTEHFPLTLESARPSHTSQYLCASSALAGGEDTQYFGPGTRLTVL.

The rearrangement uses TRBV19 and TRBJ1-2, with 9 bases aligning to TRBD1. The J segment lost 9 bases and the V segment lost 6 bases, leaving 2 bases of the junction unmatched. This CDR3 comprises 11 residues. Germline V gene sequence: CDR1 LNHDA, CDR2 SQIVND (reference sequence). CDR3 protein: CASSGTGSYTF. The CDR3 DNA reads TGTGCCAGTAGCGGGACAGGGAGCTACACCTTC.

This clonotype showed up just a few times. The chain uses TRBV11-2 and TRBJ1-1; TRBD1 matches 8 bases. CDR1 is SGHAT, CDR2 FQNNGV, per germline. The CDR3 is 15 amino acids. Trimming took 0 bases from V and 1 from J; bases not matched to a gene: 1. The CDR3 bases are TGTGCCAGCAGCTTAGAGACAGGGGCGAACACTGAAGCTTTCTTT. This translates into CASSLETGANTEAFF.